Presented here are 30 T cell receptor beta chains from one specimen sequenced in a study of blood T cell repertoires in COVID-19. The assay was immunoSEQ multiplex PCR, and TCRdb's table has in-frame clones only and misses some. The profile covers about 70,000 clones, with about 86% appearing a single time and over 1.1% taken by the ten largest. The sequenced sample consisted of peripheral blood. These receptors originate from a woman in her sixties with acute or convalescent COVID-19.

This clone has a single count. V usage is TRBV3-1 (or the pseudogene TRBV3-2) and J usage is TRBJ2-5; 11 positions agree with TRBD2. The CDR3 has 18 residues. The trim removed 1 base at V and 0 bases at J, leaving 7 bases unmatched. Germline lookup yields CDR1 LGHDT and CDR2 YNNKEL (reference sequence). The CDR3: CASSQGELAGGNQETQYF. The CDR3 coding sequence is TGTGCCAGCAGCCAAGGGGAGCTAGCGGGGGGTAACCAAGAGACCCAGTACTTC.

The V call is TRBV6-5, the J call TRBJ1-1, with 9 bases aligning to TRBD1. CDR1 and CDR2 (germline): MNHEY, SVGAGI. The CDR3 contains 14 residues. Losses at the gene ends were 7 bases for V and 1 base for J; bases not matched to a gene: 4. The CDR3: CASTRDRANTEAFF. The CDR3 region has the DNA TGTGCCAGCACCAGGGACAGGGCGAACACTGAAGCTTTCTTT.

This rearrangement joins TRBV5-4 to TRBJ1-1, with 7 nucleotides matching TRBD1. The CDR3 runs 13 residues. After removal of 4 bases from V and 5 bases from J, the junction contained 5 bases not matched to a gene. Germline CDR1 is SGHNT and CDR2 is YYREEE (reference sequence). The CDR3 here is CASSDRDVTEAFF. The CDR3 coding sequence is TGTGCCAGCAGCGACAGGGATGTGACTGAAGCTTTCTTT.

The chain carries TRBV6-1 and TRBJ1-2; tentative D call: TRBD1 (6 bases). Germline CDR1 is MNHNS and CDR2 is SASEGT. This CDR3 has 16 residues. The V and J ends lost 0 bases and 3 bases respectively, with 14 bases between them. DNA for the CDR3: TGTGCCAGCAGTGAAGCCCTCCTATCAGGGGACTATGGCTACACCTTC. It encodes CASSEALLSGDYGYTF.

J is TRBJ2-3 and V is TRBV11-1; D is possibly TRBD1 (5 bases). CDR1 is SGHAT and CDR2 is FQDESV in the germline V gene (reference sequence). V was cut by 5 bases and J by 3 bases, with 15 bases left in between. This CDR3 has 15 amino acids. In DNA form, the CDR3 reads TGTGCCAGCAGCCTCAGAGGACACACAACAGATACGCAGTATTTT. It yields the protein CASSLRGHTTDTQYF.

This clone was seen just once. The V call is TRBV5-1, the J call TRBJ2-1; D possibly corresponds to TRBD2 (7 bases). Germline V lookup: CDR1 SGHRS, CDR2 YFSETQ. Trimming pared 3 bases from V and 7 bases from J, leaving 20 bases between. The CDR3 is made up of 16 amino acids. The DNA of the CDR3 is TGCGCCAGCAGCTCGGGGGGCGGGAGTACGGGTAATGAGCAGTTCTTC. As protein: CASSSGGGSTGNEQFF.

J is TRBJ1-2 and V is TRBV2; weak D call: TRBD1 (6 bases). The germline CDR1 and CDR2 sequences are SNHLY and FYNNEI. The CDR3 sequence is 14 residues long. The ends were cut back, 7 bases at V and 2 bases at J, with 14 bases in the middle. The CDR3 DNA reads TGTGCCAGCACCCGAAGGGGGGGGAACTATGGCTACACCTTC. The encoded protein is CASTRRGGNYGYTF.

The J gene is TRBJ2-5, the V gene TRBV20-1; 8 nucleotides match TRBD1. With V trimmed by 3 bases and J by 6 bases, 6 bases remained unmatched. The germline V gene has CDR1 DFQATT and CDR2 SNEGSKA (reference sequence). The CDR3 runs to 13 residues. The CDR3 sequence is CSASGQGLKTQYF. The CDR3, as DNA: TGCAGTGCTAGTGGACAGGGCTTAAAGACCCAGTACTTC.

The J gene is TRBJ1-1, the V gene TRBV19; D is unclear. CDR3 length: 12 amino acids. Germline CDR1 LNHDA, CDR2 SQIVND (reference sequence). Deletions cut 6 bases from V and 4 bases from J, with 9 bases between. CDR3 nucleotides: TGTGCCAGTAGATTTATATCCACTGAAGCTTTCTTT. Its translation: CASRFISTEAFF.

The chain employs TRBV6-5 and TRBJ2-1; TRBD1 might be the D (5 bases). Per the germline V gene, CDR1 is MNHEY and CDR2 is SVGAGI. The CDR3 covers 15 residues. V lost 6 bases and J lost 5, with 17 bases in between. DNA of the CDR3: TGTGCCAGCAGCCTCGGGCAGGGATGGAACAATGAGCAGTTCTTC. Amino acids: CASSLGQGWNNEQFF.

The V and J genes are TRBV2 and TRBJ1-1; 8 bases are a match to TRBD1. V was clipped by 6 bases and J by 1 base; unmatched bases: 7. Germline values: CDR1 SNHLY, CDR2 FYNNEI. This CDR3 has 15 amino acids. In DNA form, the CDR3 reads TGTGCCAGCAGAGCGGGACAGGAACCGAACACTGAAGCTTTCTTT. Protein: CASRAGQEPNTEAFF.

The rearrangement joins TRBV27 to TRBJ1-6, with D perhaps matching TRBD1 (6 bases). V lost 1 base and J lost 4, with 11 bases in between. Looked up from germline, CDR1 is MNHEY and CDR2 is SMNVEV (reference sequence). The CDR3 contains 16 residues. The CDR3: CASSLLGRGYNSPLHF. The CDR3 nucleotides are TGTGCCAGCAGTTTATTGGGCAGGGGTTATAATTCACCCCTCCACTTT.

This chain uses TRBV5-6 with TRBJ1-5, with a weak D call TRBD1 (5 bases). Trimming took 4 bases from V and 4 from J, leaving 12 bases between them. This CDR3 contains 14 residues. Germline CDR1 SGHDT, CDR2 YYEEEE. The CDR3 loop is CASSPGGVNQPQHF. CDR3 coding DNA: TGTGCCAGCAGCCCCGGAGGGGTAAATCAGCCCCAGCATTTT.

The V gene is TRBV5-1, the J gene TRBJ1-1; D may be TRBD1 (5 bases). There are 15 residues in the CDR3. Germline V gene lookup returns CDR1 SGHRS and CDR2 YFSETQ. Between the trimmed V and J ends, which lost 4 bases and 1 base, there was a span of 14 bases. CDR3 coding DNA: TGCGCCAGCAGCATAGGCGGGGGAGGGAACACTGAAGCTTTCTTT. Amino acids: CASSIGGGGNTEAFF.

This CDR3 reads CASSAAGAGNTIYF. In DNA form, the CDR3 reads TGTGCCAGCAGTGCGGCGGGGGCTGGAAACACCATATATTTT. The rearrangement links TRBV2 to TRBJ1-3; D may be TRBD1 (5 bases). Trimming left V 4 bases short and J 2 bases short, with 9 bases between. CDR3 length equals 14 residues. Germline V CDR1 and CDR2: SNHLY, FYNNEI.

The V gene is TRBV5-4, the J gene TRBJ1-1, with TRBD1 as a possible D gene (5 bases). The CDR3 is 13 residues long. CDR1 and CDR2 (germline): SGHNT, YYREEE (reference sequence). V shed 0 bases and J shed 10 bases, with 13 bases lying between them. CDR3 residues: CASSLAGGGGAFF. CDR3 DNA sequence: TGTGCCAGCAGCTTGGCGGGTGGCGGGGGAGCTTTCTTT.

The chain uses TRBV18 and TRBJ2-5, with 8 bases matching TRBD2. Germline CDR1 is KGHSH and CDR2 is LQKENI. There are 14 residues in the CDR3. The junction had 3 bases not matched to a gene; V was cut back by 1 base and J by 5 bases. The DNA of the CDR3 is TGTGCCAGCTCACCACAAAGCGGGAGTGAGACCCAGTACTTC. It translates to CASSPQSGSETQYF.

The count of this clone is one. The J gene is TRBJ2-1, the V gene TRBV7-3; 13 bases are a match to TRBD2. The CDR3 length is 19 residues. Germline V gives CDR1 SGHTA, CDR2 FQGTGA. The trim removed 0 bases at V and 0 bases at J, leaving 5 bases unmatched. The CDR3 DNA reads TGTGCCAGCAGCTTAACGGGGACTAGCGGGGCTAGCTCCTACAATGAGCAGTTCTTC. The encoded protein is CASSLTGTSGASSYNEQFF. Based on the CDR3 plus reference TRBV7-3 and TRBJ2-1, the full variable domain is GAGVSQTPSNKVTEKGKYVELRCDPISGHTALYWYRQSLGQGPEFLIYFQGTGAADDSGLPNDRFFAVRPEGSVSTLKIQRTERGDSAVYLCASSLTGTSGASSYNEQFFGPGTRLTVL.

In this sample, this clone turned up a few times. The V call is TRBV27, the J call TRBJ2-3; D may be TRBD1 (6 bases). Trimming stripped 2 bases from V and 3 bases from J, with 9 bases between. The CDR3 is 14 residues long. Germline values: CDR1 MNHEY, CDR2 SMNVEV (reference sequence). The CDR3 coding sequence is TGTGCCAGCAGTTTAAAAGGGGGAACAGATACGCAGTATTTT. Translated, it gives CASSLKGGTDTQYF.

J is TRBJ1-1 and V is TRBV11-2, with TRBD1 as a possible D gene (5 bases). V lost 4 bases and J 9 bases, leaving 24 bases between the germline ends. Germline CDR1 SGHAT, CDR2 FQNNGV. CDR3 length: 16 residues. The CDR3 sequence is CASSSRRAALRIQAFF. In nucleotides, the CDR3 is TGTGCCAGCAGCTCACGCAGGGCGGCTTTACGAATTCAAGCTTTCTTT.

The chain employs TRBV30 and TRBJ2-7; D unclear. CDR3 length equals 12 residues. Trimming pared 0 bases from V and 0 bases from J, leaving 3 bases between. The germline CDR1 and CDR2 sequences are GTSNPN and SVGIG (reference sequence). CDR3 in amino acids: CAWSVLSYEQYF. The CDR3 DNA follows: TGTGCCTGGAGTGTACTCTCCTACGAGCAGTACTTC. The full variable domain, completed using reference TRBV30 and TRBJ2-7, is SQTIHQWPATLVQPVGSPLSLECTVEGTSNPNLYWYRQAAGRGLQLLFYSVGIGQISSEVPQNLSASRPQDRQFILSSKKLLLSDSGFYLCAWSVLSYEQYFGPGTRLTVT.

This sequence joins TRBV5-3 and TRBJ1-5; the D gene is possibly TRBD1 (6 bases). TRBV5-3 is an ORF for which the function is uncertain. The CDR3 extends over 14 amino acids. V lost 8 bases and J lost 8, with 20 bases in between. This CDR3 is CARKGNRVKEPQHF. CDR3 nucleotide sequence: TGTGCCAGGAAGGGGAACAGGGTTAAAGAGCCCCAGCATTTT.

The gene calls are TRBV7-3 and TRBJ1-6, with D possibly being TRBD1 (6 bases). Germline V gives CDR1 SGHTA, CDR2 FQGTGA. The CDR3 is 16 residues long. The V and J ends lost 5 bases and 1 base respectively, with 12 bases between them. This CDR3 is CASSLRGGSYNSPLHF. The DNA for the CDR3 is TGTGCCAGCAGCCTCAGGGGAGGGTCCTATAATTCACCCCTCCACTTT.

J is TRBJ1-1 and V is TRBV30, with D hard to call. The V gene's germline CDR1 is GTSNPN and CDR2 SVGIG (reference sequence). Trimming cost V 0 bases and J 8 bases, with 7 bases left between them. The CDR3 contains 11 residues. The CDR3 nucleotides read TGTGCCTGGAGTGTACGCAGGGAAGCTTTCTTT. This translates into CAWSVRREAFF. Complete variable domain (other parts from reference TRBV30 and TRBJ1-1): SQTIHQWPATLVQPVGSPLSLECTVEGTSNPNLYWYRQAAGRGLQLLFYSVGIGQISSEVPQNLSASRPQDRQFILSSKKLLLSDSGFYLCAWSVRREAFFGQGTRLTVV.

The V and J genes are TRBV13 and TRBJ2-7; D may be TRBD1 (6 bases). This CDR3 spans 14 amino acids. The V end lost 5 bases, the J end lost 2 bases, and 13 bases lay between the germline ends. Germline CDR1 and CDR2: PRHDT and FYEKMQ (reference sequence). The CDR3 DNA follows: TGTGCCAGCAGCCAGGGGACCGAGACCTACGAGCAGTACTTC. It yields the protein CASSQGTETYEQYF.

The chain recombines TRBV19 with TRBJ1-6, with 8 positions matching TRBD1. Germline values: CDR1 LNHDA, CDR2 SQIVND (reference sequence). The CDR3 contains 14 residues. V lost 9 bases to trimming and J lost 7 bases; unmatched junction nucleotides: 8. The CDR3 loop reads CASREGTGNSPLHF. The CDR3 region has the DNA TGTGCCAGCAGGGAGGGGACAGGCAATTCACCCCTCCACTTT.

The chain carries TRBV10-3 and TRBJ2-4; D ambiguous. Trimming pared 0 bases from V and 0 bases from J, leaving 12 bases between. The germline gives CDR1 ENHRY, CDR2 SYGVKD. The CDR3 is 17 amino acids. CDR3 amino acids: CAISESAGGLAKNIQYF. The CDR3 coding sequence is TGTGCCATCAGTGAGTCGGCTGGTGGGCTAGCCAAAAACATTCAGTACTTC.

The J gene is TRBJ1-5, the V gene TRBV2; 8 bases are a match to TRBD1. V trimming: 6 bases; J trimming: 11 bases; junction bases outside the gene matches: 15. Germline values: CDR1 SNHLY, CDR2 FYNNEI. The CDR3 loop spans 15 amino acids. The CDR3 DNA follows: TGTGCCAGCAGGCTGACAGGGGTTCGGGGGACAGCCCAGCATTTT. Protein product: CASRLTGVRGTAQHF. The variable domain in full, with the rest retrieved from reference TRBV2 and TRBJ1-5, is EPEVTQTPSHQVTQMGQEVILRCVPISNHLYFYWYRQILGQKVEFLVSFYNNEISEKSEIFDDQFSVERPDGSNFTLKIRSTKLEDSAMYFCASRLTGVRGTAQHFGDGTRLSIL.

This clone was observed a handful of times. The CDR3 is CATSDSSDTQYF. Here the CDR3 DNA reads TGTGCCACCAGTGATTCATCAGATACGCAGTATTTT. The J gene is TRBJ2-3, the V gene TRBV24-1; D remains unclear. The CDR3 consists of 12 residues. V was trimmed by 2 bases and J by 4 bases, leaving 3 bases between them. Germline lookup yields CDR1 KGHDR and CDR2 SFDVKD.

CDR3 region: CASSGQGKEQYF. The CDR3 coding sequence is TGTGCCAGCAGTGGACAGGGCAAAGAGCAGTACTTC. V gene TRBV2 combines with J gene TRBJ2-7; 7 bases align to TRBD1. Germline V gene data show CDR1 as SNHLY and CDR2 as FYNNEI. The CDR3 totals 12 residues. The V and J ends lost 4 bases and 7 bases, in that order; junction bases with no gene match: 4.